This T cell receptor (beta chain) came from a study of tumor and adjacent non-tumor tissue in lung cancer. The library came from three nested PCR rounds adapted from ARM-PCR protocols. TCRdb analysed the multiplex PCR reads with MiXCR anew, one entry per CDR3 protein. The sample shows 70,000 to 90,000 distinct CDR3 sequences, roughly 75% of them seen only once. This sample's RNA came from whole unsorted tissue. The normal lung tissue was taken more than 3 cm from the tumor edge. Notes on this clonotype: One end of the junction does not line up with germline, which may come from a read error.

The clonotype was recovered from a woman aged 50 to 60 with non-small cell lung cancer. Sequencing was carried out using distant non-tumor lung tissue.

CDR3 sequence reads: CSAIMVKETQHF. CDR3 nucleotides: TGCAGTGCTATCATGGTCAAGGAGACCCAGCACTTC. The rearrangement joins TRBV20-1 to TRBJ2-5; D remains unclear. The CDR3 spans 12 residues. From germline, CDR1 is DFQATT and CDR2 SNEGSKA (reference sequence).